The 8 T cell receptor beta chains reported below all come from one sample, sequenced in a study of blood T cell repertoires in COVID-19. The protocol was immunoSEQ multiplex PCR, while the TCRdb copy is restricted to in-frame clones and leaves out a portion. The data show under 300,000 clones, about four fifths seen once. The sequenced material came from peripheral blood. These receptor sequences come from a woman aged 18-29 years with acute or convalescent COVID-19.

At least ten counts were recorded for this clone. This sequence joins TRBV5-6 and TRBJ1-4, with a tentative D call TRBD1 (5 bases). Per germline, CDR1 SGHDT and CDR2 YYEEEE. The CDR3 is 13 amino acids. Trimming removed 1 base at V and 10 bases at J, with 11 bases between. CDR3 nucleotides: TGTGCCAGCAGCTTGACAGGAGTTGTAAAACTGTTTTTT. It yields the protein CASSLTGVVKLFF.

This chain joins TRBV5-6 and TRBJ1-5; no clear D. V was trimmed by 1 base and J by 0 bases, leaving 20 bases between them. CDR3 length equals 19 residues. Germline values: CDR1 SGHDT, CDR2 YYEEEE. The CDR3 DNA reads as TGTGCCAGCAGCTTGTTCCCCGGGATAAGCGGGGTTAGCAATCAGCCCCAGCATTTT. Its protein is CASSLFPGISGVSNQPQHF.

With respect to this clone: One end of the junction does not line up with germline, which may come from a read error. The CDR3 coding sequence is TGTGCCAGCAGCTACTCAAACAGGGCAAATCAGCCCCAGCATTTT. It encodes CASSYSNRANQPQHF. This rearrangement joins TRBV6-2 or TRBV6-3 to TRBJ1-5; possible D gene TRBD1, 6 bases. The CDR3 covers 15 residues. Germline CDR1 MNHEY, CDR2 SVGEGT.

The rearrangement uses TRBV6-5 and TRBJ2-1; 11 positions agree with TRBD2. J was trimmed by 5 bases and V by 4 bases; bases with no gene match: 7. CDR3 size: 16 residues. The germline CDR1 and CDR2 sequences are MNHEY and SVGAGI. CDR3 sequence: CASSSNSGRDHNEQFF. In nucleotides, the CDR3 is TGTGCCAGCAGTTCGAATAGCGGGAGGGACCACAATGAGCAGTTCTTC.

J is TRBJ2-1 and V is TRBV7-8; D is possibly TRBD2 (6 bases). There are 17 residues in the CDR3. Germline loops: CDR1 SGHVS, CDR2 FQNEAQ. The germline V and J ends were trimmed by 0 bases and 0 bases, with 12 bases remaining between them. The CDR3 loop is CASSLALVGGSYNEQFF. In DNA, the CDR3 is TGTGCCAGCAGCTTAGCGCTAGTCGGGGGCTCCTACAATGAGCAGTTCTTC. Drawing the rest from reference TRBV7-8 and TRBJ2-1, the complete variable domain is GAGVSQSPRYKVAKRGQDVALRCDPISGHVSLFWYQQALGQGPEFLTYFQNEAQLDKSGLPSDRFFAERPEGSVSTLKIQRTQQEDSAVYLCASSLALVGGSYNEQFFGPGTRLTVL.

Comment on this clone: The same CDR3 also results from other DNA sequences found in this sample. The chain combines TRBV7-2 with TRBJ2-7; 9 bases match TRBD2. Germline V gives CDR1 SGHTA, CDR2 FQGNSA. CDR3 length: 14 amino acids. V shed 1 base and J 7 bases; nucleotides not matched to a gene: 5. CDR3 amino acids: CASSLVAGGGEQYF. For the CDR3, the DNA is TGTGCCAGCAGCTTAGTGGCGGGAGGGGGAGAGCAGTACTTC.

V is TRBV29-1 and J is TRBJ1-2; no clear D gene. Germline V gene sequence: CDR1 SQVTM, CDR2 ANQGSEA. The germline V and J ends were trimmed by 3 bases and 5 bases, with 10 bases remaining between them. The CDR3 contains 12 residues. CDR3 DNA: TGCAGCGTTGATTCGGGATGGTATGGCTACACCTTC. Protein product: CSVDSGWYGYTF. The complete variable domain, with remaining parts taken from reference TRBV29-1 and TRBJ1-2, reads SAVISQKPSRDICQRGTSLTIQCQVDSQVTMMFWYRQQPGQSLTLIATANQGSEATYESGFVIDKFPISRPNLTFSTLTVSNMSPEDSSIYLCSVDSGWYGYTFGSGTRLTVV.

The chain links TRBV15 to TRBJ1-2; TRBD1 is a possible D gene (6 bases). CDR3 length: 12 residues. V dropped 8 bases and J dropped 6 bases, with 13 bases sitting between them. The germline V gene has CDR1 LNHNV and CDR2 YYDKDF (reference sequence). The CDR3 DNA reads as TGTGCCACCGCCCAGGACAGCAATGGCTACACCTTC. This sequence encodes CATAQDSNGYTF.